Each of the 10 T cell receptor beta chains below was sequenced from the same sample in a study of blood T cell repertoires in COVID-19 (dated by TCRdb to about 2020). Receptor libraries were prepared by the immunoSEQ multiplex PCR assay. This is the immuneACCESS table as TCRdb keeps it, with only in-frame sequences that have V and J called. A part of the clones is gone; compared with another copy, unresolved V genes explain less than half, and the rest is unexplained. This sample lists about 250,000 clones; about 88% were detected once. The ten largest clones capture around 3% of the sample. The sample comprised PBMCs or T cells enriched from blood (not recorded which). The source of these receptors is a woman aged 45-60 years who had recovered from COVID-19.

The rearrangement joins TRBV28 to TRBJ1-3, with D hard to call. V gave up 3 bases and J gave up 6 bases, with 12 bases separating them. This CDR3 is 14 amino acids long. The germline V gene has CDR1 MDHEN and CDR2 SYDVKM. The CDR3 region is CASSLLRKINTIYF. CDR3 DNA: TGTGCCAGCAGTTTGCTCAGGAAGATAAACACCATATATTTT.

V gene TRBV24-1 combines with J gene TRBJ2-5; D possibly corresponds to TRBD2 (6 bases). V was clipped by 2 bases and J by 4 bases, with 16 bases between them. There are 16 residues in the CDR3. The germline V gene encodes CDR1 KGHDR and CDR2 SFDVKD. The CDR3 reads CATSDWRVGIGETQYF. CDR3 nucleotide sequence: TGTGCCACCAGTGATTGGAGGGTTGGGATTGGAGAGACCCAGTACTTC.

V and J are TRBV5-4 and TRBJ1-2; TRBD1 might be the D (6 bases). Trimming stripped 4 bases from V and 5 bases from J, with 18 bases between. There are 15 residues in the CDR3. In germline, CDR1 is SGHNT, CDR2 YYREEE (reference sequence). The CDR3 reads CASSPQGSNSYGYTF. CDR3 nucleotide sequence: TGTGCCAGCAGCCCCCAGGGGAGTAATTCGTATGGCTACACCTTC.

For the CDR3, the DNA is TGTGCCACCAGTGACAACAGGGGGAGAGTGGATACGCAGTATTTT. Protein: CATSDNRGRVDTQYF. V usage is TRBV24-1 and J usage is TRBJ2-3; TRBD1 matches 8 bases. The CDR3 runs to 15 residues. Per the germline V gene, CDR1 is KGHDR and CDR2 is SFDVKD. V shed 4 bases, J shed 6 bases, and the junction held 8 bases outside the gene matches.

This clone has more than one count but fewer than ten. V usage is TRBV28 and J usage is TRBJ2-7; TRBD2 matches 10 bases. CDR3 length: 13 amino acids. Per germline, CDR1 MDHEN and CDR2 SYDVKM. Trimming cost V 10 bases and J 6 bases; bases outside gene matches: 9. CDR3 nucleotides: TGTGCCACCAGAAGCGGGAGGGCCGCCGAGCAGTACTTC. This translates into CATRSGRAAEQYF.

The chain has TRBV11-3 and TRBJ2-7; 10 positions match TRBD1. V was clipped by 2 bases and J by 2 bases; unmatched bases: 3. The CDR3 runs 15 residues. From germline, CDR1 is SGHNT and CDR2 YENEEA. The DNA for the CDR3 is TGTGCCAGCAGCTTACACGGGACAGGGGCCTACGAGCAGTACTTC. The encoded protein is CASSLHGTGAYEQYF. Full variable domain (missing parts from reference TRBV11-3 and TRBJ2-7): EAGVVQSPRYKIIEKKQPVAFWCNPISGHNTLYWYLQNLGQGPELLIRYENEEAVDDSQLPKDRFSAERLKGVDSTLKIQPAELGDSAVYLCASSLHGTGAYEQYFGPGTRLTVT.

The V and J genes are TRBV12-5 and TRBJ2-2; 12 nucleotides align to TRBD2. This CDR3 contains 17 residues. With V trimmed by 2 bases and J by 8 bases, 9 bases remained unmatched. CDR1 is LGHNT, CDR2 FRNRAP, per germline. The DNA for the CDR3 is TGTGCTAGTGGTTTGACTGGACTAGCGGGATCAGTGGGGGAGCTGTTTTTT. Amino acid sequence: CASGLTGLAGSVGELFF.

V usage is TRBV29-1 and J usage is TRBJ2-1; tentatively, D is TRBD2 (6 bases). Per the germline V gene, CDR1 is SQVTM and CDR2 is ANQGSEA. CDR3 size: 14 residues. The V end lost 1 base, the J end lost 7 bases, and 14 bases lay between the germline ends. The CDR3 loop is CSVEGRAGLNEQFF. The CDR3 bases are TGCAGCGTTGAAGGGAGGGCAGGGTTGAATGAGCAGTTCTTC.

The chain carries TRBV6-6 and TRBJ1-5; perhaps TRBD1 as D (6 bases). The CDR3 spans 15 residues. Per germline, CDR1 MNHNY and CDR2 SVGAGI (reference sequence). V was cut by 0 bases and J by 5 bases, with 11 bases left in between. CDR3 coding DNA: TGTGCCAGCAGTTACTCGGTACAGGGTGATCAGCCCCAGCATTTT. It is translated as CASSYSVQGDQPQHF.

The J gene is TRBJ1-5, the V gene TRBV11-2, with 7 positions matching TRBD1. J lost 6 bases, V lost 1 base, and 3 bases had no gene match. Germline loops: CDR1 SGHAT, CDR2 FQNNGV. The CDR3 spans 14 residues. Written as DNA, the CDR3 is TGTGCCAGCAGCTTAGGGCAGGGGGTTCAGCCCCAGCATTTT. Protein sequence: CASSLGQGVQPQHF.